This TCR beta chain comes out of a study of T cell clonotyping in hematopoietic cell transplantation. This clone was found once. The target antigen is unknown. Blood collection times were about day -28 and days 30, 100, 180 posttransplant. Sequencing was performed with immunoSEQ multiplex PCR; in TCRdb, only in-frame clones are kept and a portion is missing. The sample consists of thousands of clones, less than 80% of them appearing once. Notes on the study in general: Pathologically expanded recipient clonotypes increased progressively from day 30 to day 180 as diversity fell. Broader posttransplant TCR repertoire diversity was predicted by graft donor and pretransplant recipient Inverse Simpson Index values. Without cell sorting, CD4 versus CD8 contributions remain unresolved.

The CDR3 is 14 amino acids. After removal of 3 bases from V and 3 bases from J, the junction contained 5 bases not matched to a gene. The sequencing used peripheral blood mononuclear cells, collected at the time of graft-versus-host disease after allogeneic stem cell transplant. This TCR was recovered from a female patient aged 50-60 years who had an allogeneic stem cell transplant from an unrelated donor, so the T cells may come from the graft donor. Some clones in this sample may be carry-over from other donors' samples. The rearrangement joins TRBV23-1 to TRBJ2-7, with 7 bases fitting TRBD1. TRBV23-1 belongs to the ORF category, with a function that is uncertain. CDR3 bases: TGCGCCAGCAGTCAGGGACAGACCCACTACGAGCAGTACTTC. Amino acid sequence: CASSQGQTHYEQYF.